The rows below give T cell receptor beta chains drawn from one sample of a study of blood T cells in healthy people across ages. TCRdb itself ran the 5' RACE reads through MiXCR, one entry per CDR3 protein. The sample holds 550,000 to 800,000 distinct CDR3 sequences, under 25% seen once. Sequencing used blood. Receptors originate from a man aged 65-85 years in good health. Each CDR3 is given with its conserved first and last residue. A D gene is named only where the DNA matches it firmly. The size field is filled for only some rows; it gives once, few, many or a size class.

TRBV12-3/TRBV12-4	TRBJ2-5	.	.	CASSFSGATQYF	TGTGCCAGCAGTTTTTCCGGGGCGACCCAGTACTTC
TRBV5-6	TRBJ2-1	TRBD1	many	CASSLGTGRFNEQFF	TGTGCCAGCAGCTTGGGGACAGGAAGGTTCAATGAGCAGTTCTTC
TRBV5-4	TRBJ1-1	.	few	CASSQELNTEAFF	TGTGCCAGCAGCCAAGAGTTGAACACTGAAGCTTTCTTT
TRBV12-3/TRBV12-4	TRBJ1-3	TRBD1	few	CASSSTGTAGNTIYF	TGTGCCAGCAGTTCGACAGGGACGGCTGGAAACACCATATATTTT
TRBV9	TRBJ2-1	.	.	CASSVAGGRFNEQFF	TGTGCCAGCAGCGTAGCCGGAGGGAGGTTCAATGAGCAGTTCTTC
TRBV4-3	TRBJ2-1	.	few	CASSPQGPNEQFF	TGCGCCAGCAGCCCACAGGGACCCAATGAGCAGTTCTTC
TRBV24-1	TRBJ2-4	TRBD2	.	CATSNGLAGAGGNIQYF	TGTGCCACCAGTAACGGACTAGCGGGGGCCGGGGGAAACATTCAGTACTTC
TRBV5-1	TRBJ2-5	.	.	CASISGPRGETQYF	TGCGCCTCAATTTCCGGGCCACGGGGAGAGACCCAGTACTTC
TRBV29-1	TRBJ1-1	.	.	CSVVPGNTEAFF	TGCAGCGTTGTTCCGGGGAACACTGAAGCTTTCTTT
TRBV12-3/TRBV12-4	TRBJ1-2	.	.	CASSDLNYGYTF	TGTGCCAGCAGCGACCTTAACTATGGCTACACCTTC
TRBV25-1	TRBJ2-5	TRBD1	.	CASSPGTGLALETQYF	TGTGCCAGTAGTCCAGGGACAGGGCTCGCTCTCGAGACCCAGTACTTC
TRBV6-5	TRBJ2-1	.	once	CASMRENEQFF	TGTGCCAGCATGCGGGAAAATGAGCAGTTCTTC
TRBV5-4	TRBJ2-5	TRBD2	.	CASSTGTSGRMRETQYF	TGTGCCAGCAGTACCGGGACTAGCGGGAGGATGAGAGAGACCCAGTACTTC
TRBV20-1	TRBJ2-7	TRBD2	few	CSATASGPYEQYF	TGCAGTGCTACTGCTAGCGGGCCTTACGAGCAGTACTTC
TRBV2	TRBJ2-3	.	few	CASSEGRPDTQYF	TGTGCCAGCAGTGAAGGAAGACCAGATACGCAGTATTTT
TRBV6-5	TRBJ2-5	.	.	CASSYSAVGVETQYF	TGTGCCAGCAGTTACTCGGCGGTCGGGGTAGAGACCCAGTACTTC
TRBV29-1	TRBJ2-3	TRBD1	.	CSADTTGTTDTQYF	TGCAGCGCGGATACGACAGGGACCACAGATACGCAGTATTTT